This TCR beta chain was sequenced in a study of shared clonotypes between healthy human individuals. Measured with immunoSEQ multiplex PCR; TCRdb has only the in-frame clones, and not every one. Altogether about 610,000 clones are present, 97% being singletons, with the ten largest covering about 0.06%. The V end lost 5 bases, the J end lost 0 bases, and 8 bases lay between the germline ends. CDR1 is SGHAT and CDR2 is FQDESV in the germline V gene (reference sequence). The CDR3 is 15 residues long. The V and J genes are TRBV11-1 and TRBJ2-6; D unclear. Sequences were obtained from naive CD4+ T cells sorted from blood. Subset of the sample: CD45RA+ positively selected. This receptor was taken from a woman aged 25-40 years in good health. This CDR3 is CASSTRSSGANVLTF. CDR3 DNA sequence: TGTGCCAGCAGCACCCGCAGCTCTGGGGCCAACGTCCTGACTTTC.